A selection of T cell receptor beta chains follows, all from one sample in a study of blood T cell repertoires in COVID-19. The method was immunoSEQ multiplex PCR; TCRdb's version includes in-frame clones alone and lacks a portion of them. The sample includes 73,000 or so clones, less than 75% of them seen just once. Material for sequencing was peripheral blood. The receptors shown here come from a man aged 55 to 70 with acute or convalescent COVID-19. Both conserved end residues are trimmed from each CDR3. The order of the fields is J gene, V gene, D gene, clone size, CDR3 length, CDR3 protein. The D gene is left open where the match is weak. A row's size may be missing; if present it is once, few, many or a size class.

TRBJ2-1 | TRBV5-3 | TRBD2 | NA | 17 | ARTPVAAGGSNTYNEQF
TRBJ2-1 | TRBV24-1 | TRBD2 | NA | 14 | ATSDNSGRVHNEQF
TRBJ2-7 | TRBV11-2 | NA | NA | 13 | ASSLFRGQTYEQY
TRBJ2-5 | TRBV6-1 | NA | NA | 11 | ASSEWRQETQY
TRBJ2-6 | TRBV15 | NA | NA | 16 | ATSRDRVSFSGANVLT
TRBJ2-1 | TRBV28 | TRBD2 | NA | 14 | ASSPQSSGRRNEQF
TRBJ2-3 | TRBV24-1 | TRBD1 | NA | 14 | ATSAFEGAPTDTQY
TRBJ2-6 | TRBV6-6 | NA | NA | 13 | ASSYSYSGANVLT
TRBJ2-2 | TRBV10-1 | TRBD1 | NA | 13 | ANLSGQDNTGELF
TRBJ2-5 | TRBV7-2 | TRBD2 | NA | 15 | ASSLNGLGGGQETQY
TRBJ2-3 | TRBV19 | TRBD2 | NA | 13 | ASSWTSGGTDTQY
TRBJ2-7 | TRBV14 | NA | NA | 12 | ASSQVGASYEQY
TRBJ2-1 | TRBV5-5 | NA | NA | 12 | ASSLITGYNEQF
TRBJ1-2 | TRBV6-1 | NA | NA | 10 | ASSEPDYGYT
TRBJ1-2 | TRBV7-6 | TRBD1 | NA | 15 | ASSATGGSGDNYGYT
TRBJ2-2 | TRBV4-2 | TRBD1 | NA | 14 | ASSLNPGTVTGELF
TRBJ2-5 | TRBV3-1/TRBV3-2 | NA | NA | 12 | ASSQDMIEETQY
TRBJ1-1 | TRBV29-1 | NA | NA | 11 | SGATDSSTEAF
TRBJ2-3 | TRBV10-3 | NA | NA | 14 | AISESGSGDTDTQY
TRBJ1-5 | TRBV27 | TRBD1 | NA | 14 | ASSSLTGGVGQPQH
TRBJ2-7 | TRBV28 | TRBD2 | NA | 11 | ASRTSGKREQY
TRBJ2-5 | TRBV27 | NA | few | 12 | ASSPIGSQETQY
TRBJ2-1 | TRBV9 | TRBD2 | NA | 18 | ASSVGTGTSGRADYNEQF
TRBJ2-3 | TRBV2 | TRBD1 | NA | 12 | ASSRTGGTDTQY
TRBJ2-1 | TRBV2 | TRBD1 | once | 12 | ASSAGTVYWEQF
TRBJ2-1 | TRBV19 | NA | NA | 14 | ASSIDDRSSYNEQF
TRBJ2-1 | TRBV2 | NA | NA | 11 | ASRMDRGSEQF
TRBJ2-1 | TRBV7-2 | TRBD2 | few | 17 | ASSPTGSRRDYGDNEQF
TRBJ1-1 | TRBV13 | TRBD1 | NA | 14 | ASSPGQGLRHTEAF
TRBJ1-5 | TRBV4-1 | NA | NA | 14 | ASSQDEGGVNQPQH
TRBJ2-1 | TRBV10-1 | NA | once | 14 | ASSDSLATAYNEQF
TRBJ2-5 | TRBV2 | TRBD2 | NA | 11 | ASTPTSGRKRY
TRBJ2-5 | TRBV7-7 | TRBD1 | NA | 13 | ASSPSRDSQETQY
TRBJ1-1 | TRBV2 | TRBD1 | NA | 11 | ATISRGLTEAF
TRBJ2-5 | TRBV6-6 | TRBD1 | NA | 12 | ASSNRGRQETQY
TRBJ2-2 | TRBV4-1 | TRBD2 | NA | 17 | ASSQEGRGSGTNTGELF
TRBJ2-5 | TRBV3-1/TRBV3-2 | NA | NA | 15 | ASSQDPRGVFPETQY
TRBJ2-2 | TRBV5-6 | NA | NA | 14 | ASSYETGRNTGELF
TRBJ2-1 | TRBV19 | NA | NA | 11 | ASSMGPTNEQF